The rows below give T cell receptor beta chains drawn from one sample of a study of blood T cell repertoires in COVID-19. The assay was immunoSEQ multiplex PCR, and TCRdb's table has in-frame clones only and misses some. This table holds approximately 200,000 clones, 84% found once. The sample consisted of peripheral blood. These receptors were obtained from a woman older than 75 with COVID-19, enrolled during active disease. Both conserved end residues are part of each CDR3. D genes are given only for firm matches. Expanded clones get a size class; other rows say once, few or many, or leave the size out.

size,J,D,V,CDR3,DNA
NA,TRBJ2-5,TRBD1,TRBV5-5,CASSDRGRETQYF,TGTGCCAGCAGCGACAGGGGGCGTGAGACCCAGTACTTC
NA,TRBJ2-1,TRBD1,TRBV5-1,CASRGQLGNEQFF,TGCGCCAGCCGGGGACAGCTGGGCAATGAGCAGTTCTTC
NA,TRBJ1-4,TRBD1,TRBV7-9,CASTKGTAYEKLFF,TGTGCCAGCACCAAAGGGACAGCGTATGAAAAACTGTTTTTT
NA,TRBJ1-2,NA,TRBV28,CATLDSYGYTF,TGTGCCACCCTAGACAGCTATGGCTACACCTTC
NA,TRBJ1-6,NA,TRBV5-4,CASGGASGSPLHF,TGTGCCAGCGGGGGGGCGTCGGGTTCACCCCTCCACTTT
NA,TRBJ1-5,NA,TRBV19,CASSWLTLQPQHF,TGTGCCAGTAGTTGGCTGACACTTCAGCCCCAGCATTTT
NA,TRBJ2-5,TRBD2,TRBV11-2,CASSLGRGGETQYF,TGTGCCAGCAGCTTAGGTCGGGGGGGGGAGACCCAGTACTTC
NA,TRBJ2-7,NA,TRBV5-4,CASSLAGSEQYF,TGTGCCAGCAGCTTGGCCGGGAGCGAGCAGTACTTC
NA,TRBJ1-2,TRBD1,TRBV9,CASSTTGQGLNGYTF,TGTGCCAGCAGCACCACAGGACAGGGCCTAAATGGCTACACCTTC
once,TRBJ1-1,TRBD1,TRBV7-3,CASSFPTGGGQAFF,TGTGCCAGCAGCTTCCCGACAGGGGGAGGCCAAGCTTTCTTT
NA,TRBJ2-3,TRBD2,TRBV29-1,CSVALAVGLDTQYF,TGCAGCGTTGCACTAGCGGTGGGATTAGATACGCAGTATTTT
NA,TRBJ1-5,NA,TRBV5-1,CASSLEGRVNQPQHF,TGCGCCAGCAGCTTGGAGGGCAGGGTGAATCAGCCCCAGCATTTT
NA,TRBJ2-1,NA,TRBV2,CASSERSEQFF,TGTGCCAGCAGTGAGCGTAGTGAGCAGTTCTTC
NA,TRBJ2-2,TRBD1,TRBV9,CASSGQGVGELFF,TGTGCCAGCAGCGGACAGGGGGTAGGGGAGCTGTTTTTT
NA,TRBJ1-6,NA,TRBV6-5,CASSYSRGSYNSPLHF,TGTGCCAGCAGTTACTCACGGGGGTCCTATAATTCACCCCTCCACTTT
once,TRBJ1-4,TRBD1,TRBV2,CASRGTGFEKLFF,TGTGCCAGCAGGGGGACAGGGTTTGAAAAACTGTTTTTT
NA,TRBJ1-1,NA,TRBV24-1,CATSDLWTEEAFF,TGTGCCACCAGTGATTTGTGGACAGAAGAAGCTTTCTTT
NA,TRBJ2-2,NA,TRBV5-1,CASSSGGPATGELFF,TGCGCCAGCTCCTCAGGAGGGCCTGCCACCGGGGAGCTGTTTTTT
NA,TRBJ2-7,TRBD1,TRBV6-5,CASRGTGGTYEQYF,TGTGCCAGCAGGGGGACAGGGGGTACCTACGAGCAGTACTTC
NA,TRBJ1-1,NA,TRBV28,CASSPPGGNTEAFF,TGTGCCAGCAGTCCACCGGGGGGCAACACTGAAGCTTTCTTT
NA,TRBJ1-6,NA,TRBV2,CASSEQGSLNSPLHF,TGTGCCAGCAGTGAACAGGGGTCGTTGAATTCACCCCTCCACTTT
NA,TRBJ1-1,TRBD1,TRBV19,CASSPSQGETEAFF,TGTGCCAGTAGTCCCAGCCAGGGGGAGACTGAAGCTTTCTTT
NA,TRBJ2-4,TRBD2,TRBV2,CASSERVAGTKNIQYF,TGTGCCAGCAGTGAAAGGGTAGCGGGAACCAAAAACATTCAGTACTTC
NA,TRBJ1-1,TRBD1,TRBV7-3,CASSLIRDSTEAFF,TGTGCCAGCAGCTTAATTCGGGACAGCACTGAAGCTTTCTTT
NA,TRBJ2-5,NA,TRBV2,CASVRELKETQYF,TGTGCCAGCGTTAGGGAGTTGAAAGAGACCCAGTACTTC
NA,TRBJ2-7,TRBD2,TRBV9,CASSTGGSSYEQYF,TGTGCCAGCAGTACGGGCGGGAGCTCCTACGAGCAGTACTTC